Only a few counts were recorded for the clone carrying this TCR beta chain. Every donor had blood drawn once into heparin, roughly 110 mL on average. The data derive from a study of beta chain features in type 1 diabetes. Across the whole study: Analysis included around 99,000,000 sorted cells drawn from all samples.

Of the isolated RNA, all was reverse transcribed, and so the sequenced material was expressed TCRB transcripts. Libraries were prepared by immunoSEQ multiplex PCR; TCRdb keeps only in-frame clonotypes and omits some of them. Among around 400,000 clones listed, 10% to 15% were seen once. The germline gives CDR1 SGHRS, CDR2 YFSETQ. V dropped 2 bases and J dropped 5 bases, with 13 bases sitting between them. The CDR3 is 14 amino acids. This clonotype was obtained from a man aged 18 to 29 in good health. The chain couples TRBV5-1 to TRBJ2-5; D possibly corresponds to TRBD1 (5 bases). The specimen sequenced was naive CD4+ T cells from blood. CDR3 in DNA: TGCGCCAGCAGCTTCGATTTTCCAGGGGAGACCCAGTACTTC. This codes for CASSFDFPGETQYF.